This T cell receptor (beta chain) derives from a study of blood T cell repertoires in COVID-19. Study summary: Some COVID-19 samples were acute and others convalescent; all came from the United States, Italy and Spain. The cDNA or gDNA used as material had been derived from T cells, B-cell-depleted T cells, or PBMCs.

From germline, CDR1 is PRHDT and CDR2 FYEKMQ (reference sequence). Trimming removed 5 bases from V and 1 base from J, with 11 bases in between. CDR3 size: 14 residues. Per the original data handling: Estimation of nucleated cell counts relied on the amplification of reference gene primers. The repertoire was sequenced with immunoSEQ multiplex PCR; TCRdb's copy has only in-frame clones and lacks some. V and J calls and clone size are as listed in that table; D and trimming were resolved from the DNA. The sample lists around 100,000 clones; roughly 87% were seen once. The rearrangement links TRBV13 to TRBJ2-5, with D tentatively TRBD1 (6 bases). The sequence derives from a man aged 25-45 years in a cohort sampled during active COVID-19. Input material: peripheral blood. CDR3 protein: CASSITGPQETQYF. DNA of the CDR3: TGTGCCAGCAGCATAACAGGGCCCCAAGAGACCCAGTACTTC.